This TCR beta chain is from a study of response to subunit inactivated influenza vaccine. General study points: Few new T cells, the authors suggested, are recruited by each seasonal influenza vaccination.

Using its own MiXCR run on the RT-PCR reads, TCRdb lists one record per CDR3 protein. The repertoire holds about 700,000 distinct CDR3 sequences, with about 14% as singletons. V dropped 5 bases and J dropped 6 bases, with 14 bases sitting between them. Germline lookup yields CDR1 SGHVS and CDR2 FNYEAQ. This CDR3 region has 14 residues. This clonotype occurred a few times. Its antigen is as yet unknown. The V call is TRBV7-6, the J call TRBJ2-1; a possible D gene is TRBD1 (6 bases). Sequenced material: PBMCs from blood, taken around 14 days before vaccination. The sequence was obtained from a man aged 45 to 65 who received an inactivated influenza vaccine. The CDR3 DNA sequence: TGTGCCAGCAGCCCACCAGGGGAGTTCAATGAGCAGTTCTTC. Its translation: CASSPPGEFNEQFF.